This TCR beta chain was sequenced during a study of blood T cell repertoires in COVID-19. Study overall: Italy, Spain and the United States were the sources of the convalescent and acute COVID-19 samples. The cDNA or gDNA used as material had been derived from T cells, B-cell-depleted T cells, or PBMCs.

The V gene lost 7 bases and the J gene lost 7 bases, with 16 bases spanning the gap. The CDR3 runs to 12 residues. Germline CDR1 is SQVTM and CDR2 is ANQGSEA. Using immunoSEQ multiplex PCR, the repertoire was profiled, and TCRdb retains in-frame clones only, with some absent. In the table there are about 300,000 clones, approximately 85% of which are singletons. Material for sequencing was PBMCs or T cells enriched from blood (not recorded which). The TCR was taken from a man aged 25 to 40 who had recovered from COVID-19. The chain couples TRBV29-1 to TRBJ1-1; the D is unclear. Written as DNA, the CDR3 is TGCAGCGCTCTTATAGCGTCATATGAAGCTTTCTTT. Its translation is CSALIASYEAFF.